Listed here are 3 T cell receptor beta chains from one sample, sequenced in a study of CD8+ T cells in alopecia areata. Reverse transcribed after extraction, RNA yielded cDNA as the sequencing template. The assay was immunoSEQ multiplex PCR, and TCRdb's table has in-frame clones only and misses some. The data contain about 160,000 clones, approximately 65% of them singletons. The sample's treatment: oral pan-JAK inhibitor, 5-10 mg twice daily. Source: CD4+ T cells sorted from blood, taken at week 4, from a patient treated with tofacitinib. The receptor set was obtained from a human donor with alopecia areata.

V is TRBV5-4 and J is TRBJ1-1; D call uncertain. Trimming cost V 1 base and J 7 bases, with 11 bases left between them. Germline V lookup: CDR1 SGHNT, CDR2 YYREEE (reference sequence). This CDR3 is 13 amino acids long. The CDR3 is CASSLTPTGEAFF. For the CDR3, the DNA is TGTGCCAGCAGCTTGACTCCCACCGGTGAAGCTTTCTTT.

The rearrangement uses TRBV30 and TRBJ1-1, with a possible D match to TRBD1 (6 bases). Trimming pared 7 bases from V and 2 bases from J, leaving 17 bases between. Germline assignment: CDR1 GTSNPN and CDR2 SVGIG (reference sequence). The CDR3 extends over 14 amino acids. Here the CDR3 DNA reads TGTGCCTCCCAAGGGGGAGGACCCAACACTGAAGCTTTCTTT. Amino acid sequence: CASQGGGPNTEAFF.

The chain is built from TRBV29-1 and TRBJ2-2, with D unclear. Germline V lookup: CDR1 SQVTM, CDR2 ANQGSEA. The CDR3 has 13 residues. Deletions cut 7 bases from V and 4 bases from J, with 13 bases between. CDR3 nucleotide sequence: TGCAGCGCGACCACCCTGGCCACCGGGGAGCTGTTTTTT. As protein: CSATTLATGELFF.